Below, 6 T cell receptor beta chains from the same sample are listed, as sequenced in a study of molecular identifiers for immune sequencing clone quantification. TCRdb re-analysed the PCR reads in MiXCR, keeping a single row per CDR3 protein. Of about 640,000 distinct CDR3 sequences in the sample, approximately 20% were seen once. Specimen: naive CD8+ T cells from blood, with Jurkat cell RNA spiked in. As to subset: FACS-sorted CD8+CD4-CCR7+CD45RA+ naive T cells. The receptors were sampled from a human donor in good health. Some libraries in this study had Jurkat cell RNA spiked in.

This clonotype appeared many times. This chain's CDR3 is CASWGDAQETQYF. In DNA, the CDR3 is TGTGCTAGTTGGGGGGACGCACAAGAGACCCAGTACTTC. This chain connects TRBV12-5 to TRBJ2-5; D perhaps matches TRBD2 (6 bases). Germline values: CDR1 LGHNT, CDR2 FRNRAP. CDR3 length equals 13 residues. Trimming took off 8 bases at V and 2 bases at J, with 12 bases between the two ends.

The chain is built from TRBV3-1 and TRBJ2-5; 9 bases line up with TRBD2. Germline V CDR1 and CDR2: LGHDT, YNNKEL (reference sequence). With V trimmed by 1 base and J by 5 bases, 8 bases remained unmatched. The CDR3 sequence is 16 residues long. This CDR3 is CASSQGRAGGGETQYF. CDR3 sequence (DNA): TGTGCCAGCAGCCAAGGACGAGCGGGAGGAGGGGAGACCCAGTACTTC.

In its sample, this clonotype was seen many times. The V gene is TRBV27, the J gene TRBJ2-3; 8 bases align to TRBD2. Germline V gene data show CDR1 as MNHEY and CDR2 as SMNVEV (reference sequence). V dropped 4 bases and J dropped 4; count of bases not matched to a gene: 10. The CDR3 has 16 residues. The CDR3 here is CASSSPGLGRPDTQYF. DNA for the CDR3: TGTGCCAGCAGTTCTCCGGGACTAGGAAGGCCAGATACGCAGTATTTT.

On this clonotype itself: With a much larger clone just one base away, this may be a read error. This chain uses TRBV7-6 with TRBJ1-1; D possibly corresponds to TRBD1 (5 bases). CDR1 SGHVS and CDR2 FNYEAQ come from the germline V gene. This CDR3 has 13 amino acids. The CDR3 DNA reads TGTGCCGGCAGCTTAGGGTACAGGAGTGAAGCTTTCTTT. Translated: CAGSLGYRSEAFF.

Comment on this clonotype: The junction departs from the called germline gene at one end, perhaps through a read error. The chain carries TRBV6-6 and TRBJ2-7; a weak D match, TRBD1 (6 bases). CDR1 is MNHNY, CDR2 SVGAGI, per germline (reference sequence). The CDR3 runs 11 residues. CDR3 nucleotides: TGTGCCAGCTTGGGGGCGGGCAGTTTACACTTC. Its protein is CASLGAGSLHF.

This clonotype was found many times. This chain uses TRBV27 with TRBJ1-2, with D possibly matching TRBD1 (6 bases). V lost 6 bases and J 4 bases, leaving 12 bases between the germline ends. Germline V gene data show CDR1 as MNHEY and CDR2 as SMNVEV (reference sequence). The CDR3 spans 13 residues. The CDR3 protein is CASRMTGRYGYTF. Here the CDR3 DNA reads TGTGCCAGCAGAATGACAGGTCGCTATGGCTACACCTTC.